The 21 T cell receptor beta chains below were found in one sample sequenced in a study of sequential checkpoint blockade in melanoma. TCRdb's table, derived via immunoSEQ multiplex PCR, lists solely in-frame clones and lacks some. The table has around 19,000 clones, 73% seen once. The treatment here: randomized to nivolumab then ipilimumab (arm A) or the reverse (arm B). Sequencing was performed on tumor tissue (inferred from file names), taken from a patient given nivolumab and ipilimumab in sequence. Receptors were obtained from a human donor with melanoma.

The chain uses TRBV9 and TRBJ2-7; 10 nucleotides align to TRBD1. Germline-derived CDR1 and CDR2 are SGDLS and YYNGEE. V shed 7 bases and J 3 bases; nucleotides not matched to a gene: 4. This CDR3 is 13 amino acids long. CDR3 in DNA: TGTGCCAGCTCCCGGGACAGGGGCTACGAGCAGTACTTC. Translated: CASSRDRGYEQYF.

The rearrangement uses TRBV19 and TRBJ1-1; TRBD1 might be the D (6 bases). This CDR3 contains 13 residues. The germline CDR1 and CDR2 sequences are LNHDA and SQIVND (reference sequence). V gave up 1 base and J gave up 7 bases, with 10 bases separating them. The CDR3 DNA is TGTGCCAGTAGTATAGGGACAGCTCTTGAAGCTTTCTTT. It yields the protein CASSIGTALEAFF.

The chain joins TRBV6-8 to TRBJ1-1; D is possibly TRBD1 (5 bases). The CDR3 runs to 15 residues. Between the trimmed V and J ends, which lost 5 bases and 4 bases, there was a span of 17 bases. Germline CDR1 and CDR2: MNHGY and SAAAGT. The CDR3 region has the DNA TGTGCCAGCAGTCCTTTGGGGTGGGGGAGCACTGAAGCTTTCTTT. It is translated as CASSPLGWGSTEAFF.

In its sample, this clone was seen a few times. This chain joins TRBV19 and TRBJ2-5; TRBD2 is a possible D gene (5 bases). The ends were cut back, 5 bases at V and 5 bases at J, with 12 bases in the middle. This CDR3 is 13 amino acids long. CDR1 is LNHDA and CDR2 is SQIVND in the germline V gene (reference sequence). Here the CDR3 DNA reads TGTGCCAGTAGTCGTCTCCAGCGGGAGACCCAGTACTTC. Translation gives CASSRLQRETQYF.

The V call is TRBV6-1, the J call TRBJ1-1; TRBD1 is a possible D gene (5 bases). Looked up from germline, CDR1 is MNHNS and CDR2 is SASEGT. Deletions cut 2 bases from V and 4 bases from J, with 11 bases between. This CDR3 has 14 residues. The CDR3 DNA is TGTGCCAGCAGTGAACCACCAGGGAGCACTGAAGCTTTCTTT. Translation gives CASSEPPGSTEAFF.

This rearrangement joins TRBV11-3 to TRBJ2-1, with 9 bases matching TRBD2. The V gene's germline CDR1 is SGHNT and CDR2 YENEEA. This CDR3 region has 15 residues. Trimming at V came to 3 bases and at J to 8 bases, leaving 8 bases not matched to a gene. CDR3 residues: CASSLDGGGAYEQFF. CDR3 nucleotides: TGTGCCAGCAGCTTGGATGGCGGGGGGGCTTATGAGCAGTTCTTC.

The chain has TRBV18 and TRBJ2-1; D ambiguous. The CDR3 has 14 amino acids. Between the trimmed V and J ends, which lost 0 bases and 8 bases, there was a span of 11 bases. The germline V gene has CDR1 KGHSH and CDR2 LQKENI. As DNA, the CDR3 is TGTGCCAGCTCACCACCGGATCTAAGCGATGAGCAGTTCTTC. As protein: CASSPPDLSDEQFF.

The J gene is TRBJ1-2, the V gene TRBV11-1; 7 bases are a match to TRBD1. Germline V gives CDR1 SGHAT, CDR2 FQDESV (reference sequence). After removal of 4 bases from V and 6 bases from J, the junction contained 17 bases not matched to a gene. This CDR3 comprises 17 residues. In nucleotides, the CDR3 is TGTGCCAGCAGCTACGGGACAGCCCCGCGTGGTTCGAATGGCTACACCTTC. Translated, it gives CASSYGTAPRGSNGYTF.

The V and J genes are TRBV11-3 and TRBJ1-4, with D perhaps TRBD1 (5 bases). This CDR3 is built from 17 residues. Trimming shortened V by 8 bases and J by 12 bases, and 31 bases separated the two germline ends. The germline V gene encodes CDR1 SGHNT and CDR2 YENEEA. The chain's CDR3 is CASRGRVGHGARGELFF. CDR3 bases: TGTGCCAGCCGAGGCAGGGTGGGGCATGGGGCCCGGGGGGAACTGTTTTTT.

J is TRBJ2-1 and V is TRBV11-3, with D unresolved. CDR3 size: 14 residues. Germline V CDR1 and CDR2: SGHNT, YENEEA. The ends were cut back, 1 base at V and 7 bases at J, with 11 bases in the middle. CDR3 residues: CASSLGRMFNEQFF. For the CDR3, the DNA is TGTGCCAGCAGCTTAGGGCGTATGTTTAATGAGCAGTTCTTC.

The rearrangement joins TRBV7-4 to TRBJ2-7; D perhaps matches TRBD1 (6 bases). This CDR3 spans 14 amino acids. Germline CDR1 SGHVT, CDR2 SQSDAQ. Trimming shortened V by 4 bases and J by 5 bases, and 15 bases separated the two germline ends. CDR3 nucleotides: TGTGCCAGCAGCTCTTGGACAGATCTTAACGAGCAGTACTTC. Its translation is CASSSWTDLNEQYF.

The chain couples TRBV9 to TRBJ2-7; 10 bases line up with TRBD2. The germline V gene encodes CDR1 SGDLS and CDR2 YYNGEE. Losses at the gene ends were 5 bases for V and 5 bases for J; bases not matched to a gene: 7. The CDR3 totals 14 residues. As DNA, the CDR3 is TGTGCCAGCAGTGAATCCCTAGCGGGAGACGAGCAGTACTTC. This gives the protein CASSESLAGDEQYF.

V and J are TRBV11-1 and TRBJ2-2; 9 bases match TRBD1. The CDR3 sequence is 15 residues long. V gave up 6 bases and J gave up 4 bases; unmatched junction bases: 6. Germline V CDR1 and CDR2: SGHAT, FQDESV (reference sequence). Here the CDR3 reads CASSPGTGTTGELFF. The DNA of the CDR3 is TGTGCCAGCAGTCCCGGGACAGGGACCACCGGGGAGCTGTTTTTT.

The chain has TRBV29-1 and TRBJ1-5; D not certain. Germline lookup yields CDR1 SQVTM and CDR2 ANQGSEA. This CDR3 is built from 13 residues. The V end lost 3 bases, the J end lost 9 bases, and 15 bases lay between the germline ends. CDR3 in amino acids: CSVDFVRGGPQHF. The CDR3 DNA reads TGCAGCGTTGACTTCGTGCGCGGTGGGCCCCAGCATTTT. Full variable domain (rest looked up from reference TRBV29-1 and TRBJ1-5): SAVISQKPSRDICQRGTSLTIQCQVDSQVTMMFWYRQQPGQSLTLIATANQGSEATYESGFVIDKFPISRPNLTFSTLTVSNMSPEDSSIYLCSVDFVRGGPQHFGDGTRLSIL.

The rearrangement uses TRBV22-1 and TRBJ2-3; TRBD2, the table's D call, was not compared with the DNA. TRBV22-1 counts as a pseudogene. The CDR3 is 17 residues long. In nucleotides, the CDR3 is TGTGCCAGCAGTTCCGCGACTGGGCGGGGGAGCACAGATACGCAGTATTTT. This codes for CASSSATGRGSTDTQYF.

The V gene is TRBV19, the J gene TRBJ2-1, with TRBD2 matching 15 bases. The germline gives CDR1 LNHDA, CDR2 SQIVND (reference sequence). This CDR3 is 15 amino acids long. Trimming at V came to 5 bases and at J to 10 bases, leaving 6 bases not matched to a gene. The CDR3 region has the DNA TGTGCCAGTAGTGTGGGACTAGCGGGAGGAGCCGAGCAGTTCTTC. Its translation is CASSVGLAGGAEQFF.

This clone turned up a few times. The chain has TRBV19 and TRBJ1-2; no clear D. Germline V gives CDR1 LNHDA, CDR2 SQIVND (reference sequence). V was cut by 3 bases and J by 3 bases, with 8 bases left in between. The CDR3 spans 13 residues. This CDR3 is CASSMWADYGYTF. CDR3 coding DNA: TGTGCCAGTAGTATGTGGGCTGACTATGGCTACACCTTC.

As DNA, the CDR3 is TGCGCCAGCAGATCAGGACGGTCAAGATCTGGAAACACCATATATTTT. This translates into CASRSGRSRSGNTIYF. V usage is TRBV10-2 and J usage is TRBJ1-3; unclear D gene. Per the germline V gene, CDR1 is WSHSY and CDR2 is SAAADI. The CDR3 contains 16 residues. Trimming pared 6 bases from V and 1 base from J, leaving 16 bases between.

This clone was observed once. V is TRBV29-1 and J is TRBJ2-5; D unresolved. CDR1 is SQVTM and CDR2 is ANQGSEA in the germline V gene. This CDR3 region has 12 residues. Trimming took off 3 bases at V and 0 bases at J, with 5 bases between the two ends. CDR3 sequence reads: CSVDKYQETQYF. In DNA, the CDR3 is TGCAGCGTTGATAAATACCAAGAGACCCAGTACTTC.

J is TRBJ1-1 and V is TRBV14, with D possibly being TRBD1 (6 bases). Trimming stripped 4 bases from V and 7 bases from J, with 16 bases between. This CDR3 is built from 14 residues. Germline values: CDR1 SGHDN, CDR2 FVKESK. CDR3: CASSRQTGFSEAFF. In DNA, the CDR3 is TGTGCCAGCAGCCGCCAGACAGGTTTTAGTGAAGCTTTCTTT.

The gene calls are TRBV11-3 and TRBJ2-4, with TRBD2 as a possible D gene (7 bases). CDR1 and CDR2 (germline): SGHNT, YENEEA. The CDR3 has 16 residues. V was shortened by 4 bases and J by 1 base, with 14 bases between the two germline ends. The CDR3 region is CASSSKGGGAKNIQYF. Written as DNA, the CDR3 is TGTGCCAGCAGCTCCAAGGGGGGAGGGGCCAAAAACATTCAGTACTTC.